Presented here are 13 T cell receptor beta chains from one specimen sequenced in a study of T-cell memory formation after mild COVID-19. Each CDR3 protein is one row after TCRdb ran MiXCR on the 5' RACE reads. The data contain more than 150,000 distinct CDR3 sequences, about a fifth of them seen just once; the ten biggest clones take up under 25%. The sample comprised PBMCs or a T cell subset sorted from them (not recorded which). The receptors derive from an adult woman who had mild COVID-19 (a few samples of this study predate the infection). Cell type and time point are not known.

This clonotype occurred a few times. This chain joins TRBV7-8 and TRBJ2-5; 7 bases are shared with TRBD2. Unmatched junction bases numbered 15, after V lost 3 bases and J lost 2 bases. Per the germline V gene, CDR1 is SGHVS and CDR2 is FQNEAQ. CDR3 length: 18 residues. CDR3 nucleotide sequence: TGTGCCAGCAGCTTCCACCCCACCCCGACTAGCAGTCAAGAGACCCAGTACTTC. It translates to CASSFHPTPTSSQETQYF. Variable domain in full (rest from reference TRBV7-8 and TRBJ2-5): GAGVSQSPRYKVAKRGQDVALRCDPISGHVSLFWYQQALGQGPEFLTYFQNEAQLDKSGLPSDRFFAERPEGSVSTLKIQRTQQEDSAVYLCASSFHPTPTSSQETQYFGPGTRLLVL.

This clonotype was detected only a few times. The chain employs TRBV23-1 and TRBJ2-5; a possible D gene is TRBD2 (6 bases). TRBV23-1 is recorded as an ORF, its role being uncertain. This CDR3 is 20 amino acids long. Deletions cut 8 bases from V and 7 bases from J, with 38 bases between. The DNA for the CDR3 is TGCGCCAGCCCGGATGGACCGGTCCCTCCCAGGACCGGGAGTTGGGGGACCCAGTACTTC. Translated: CASPDGPVPPRTGSWGTQYF.

The chain couples TRBV20-1 to TRBJ1-1, with D maybe TRBD1 (5 bases). The CDR3 extends over 16 amino acids. V was clipped by 4 bases and J by 0 bases, with 18 bases between them. Germline CDR1 is DFQATT and CDR2 is SNEGSKA (reference sequence). The CDR3 spells CSAKNRDGVLNTEAFF. The DNA for the CDR3 is TGCAGTGCTAAAAACCGGGACGGAGTTTTGAACACTGAAGCTTTCTTT.

This clonotype occurred a few times. The J gene is TRBJ1-5, the V gene TRBV28; D call uncertain. There are 14 residues in the CDR3. Germline-derived CDR1 and CDR2 are MDHEN and SYDVKM. V lost 3 bases and J 0 bases, leaving 6 bases between the germline ends. CDR3 coding DNA: TGTGCCAGCAGTTTCACCTATAGCAATCAGCCCCAGCATTTT. Translated, it gives CASSFTYSNQPQHF.

This clonotype turned up a few times. The rearrangement links TRBV5-5 to TRBJ2-7; 8 bases fit TRBD2. V dropped 1 base and J dropped 2; count of bases not matched to a gene: 5. This CDR3 is built from 15 residues. Germline loops: CDR1 SGHKS, CDR2 YYEKEE (reference sequence). The CDR3: CASSLRLAGTYEQYF. CDR3 coding DNA: TGTGCCAGCAGCTTGAGGCTAGCGGGTACCTACGAGCAGTACTTC.

The V gene is TRBV3-1, the J gene TRBJ1-1, with D unresolved. The V gene lost 7 bases and the J gene lost 0 bases, with 15 bases spanning the gap. In germline, CDR1 is LGHDT, CDR2 YNNKEL (reference sequence). CDR3 length: 15 residues. Here the CDR3 reads CASTSYQDLNTEAFF. The CDR3 coding sequence is TGTGCCAGCACCTCATACCAGGATCTGAACACTGAAGCTTTCTTT.

The J gene is TRBJ2-1, the V gene TRBV24-1, with no clear D. V was pared by 3 bases and J by 5 bases, with 7 bases between. The germline V gene encodes CDR1 KGHDR and CDR2 SFDVKD. The CDR3 extends over 13 amino acids. The CDR3 protein is CATSDSSNNEQFF. CDR3 DNA sequence: TGTGCCACCAGTGATAGTAGTAACAATGAGCAGTTCTTC.

This clonotype has only a few counts. V gene TRBV2 combines with J gene TRBJ2-1, with TRBD2 matching 11 bases. Germline values: CDR1 SNHLY, CDR2 FYNNEI. Unmatched junction bases numbered 7, after V lost 3 bases and J lost 6 bases. The CDR3 extends over 16 amino acids. CDR3 nucleotide sequence: TGTGCCAGCAGTGACTGGCTAGCGGGGGGTGTCAATGAGCAGTTCTTC. Protein sequence: CASSDWLAGGVNEQFF.

This clonotype was detected only a few times. This chain links TRBV12-3 or TRBV12-4 with TRBJ1-5; 10 positions match TRBD1. V was pared by 3 bases and J by 6 bases, with 2 bases of the junction left unmatched. The CDR3 is made up of 14 amino acids. This CDR3 is CASSFGTGVQPQHF. As DNA, the CDR3 is TGTGCCAGCAGTTTCGGGACAGGGGTTCAGCCCCAGCATTTT.

The CDR3 sequence: CASSVGSGTSSYEQYF. The CDR3 DNA reads as TGTGCCAGCAGCGTGGGATCAGGGACGAGCTCCTACGAGCAGTACTTC. The chain couples TRBV5-4 to TRBJ2-7; D tentatively reads TRBD1 or TRBD2 (5 bases each). Germline V CDR1 and CDR2: SGHNT, YYREEE (reference sequence). CDR3 size: 16 residues. Trimming stripped 4 bases from V and 0 bases from J, with 17 bases between.

The rearrangement links TRBV4-1 to TRBJ1-2; no firm D call. Trimming shortened V by 1 base and J by 7 bases, and 16 bases separated the two germline ends. The V gene's germline CDR1 is MGHRA and CDR2 YSYEKL. The CDR3 has 15 amino acids. The CDR3 coding sequence is TGCGCCAGCAGCCAAGTCTCTTTCATCGGGGTTGGCTACACCTTC. Translation: CASSQVSFIGVGYTF.

This clonotype showed up just a few times. This chain connects TRBV20-1 to TRBJ2-1, with 8 bases that match TRBD1. Germline CDR1 and CDR2: DFQATT and SNEGSKA (reference sequence). This CDR3 contains 13 residues. V trimming: 3 bases; J trimming: 2 bases; junction bases outside the gene matches: 0. The CDR3 DNA reads as TGCAGTGCTAGCAGGGGGCCCTACAATGAGCAGTTCTTC. As protein: CSASRGPYNEQFF.

The CDR3 DNA is TGTGCCAGCAGCTTGTTTGAAATGAATGGCTACACCTTC. The encoded protein is CASSLFEMNGYTF. V and J are TRBV5-6 and TRBJ1-2, with D uncertain. The V end lost 1 base, the J end lost 6 bases, and 10 bases lay between the germline ends. The germline gives CDR1 SGHDT, CDR2 YYEEEE. The CDR3 has 13 residues.